Presented here are 32 T cell receptor beta chains from one specimen sequenced in a study of blood T cell repertoires in COVID-19. Clones were sequenced by immunoSEQ multiplex PCR, and TCRdb holds only the in-frame ones, with some missing. The sample has 55,000 to 85,000 clones, about nine tenths seen once. The sequenced sample was peripheral blood. Every receptor here comes from a woman aged 18-35 years with acute or convalescent COVID-19.

The chain uses TRBV28 and TRBJ2-1, with D perhaps TRBD2 (7 bases). CDR1 MDHEN and CDR2 SYDVKM come from the germline V gene. V lost 3 bases, J lost 7 bases, and 10 bases lay in between. The CDR3 totals 13 residues. The CDR3 DNA follows: TGTGCCAGCAGTTTCCGGGGGGCTAATGAGCAGTTCTTC. Protein: CASSFRGANEQFF.

The chain has TRBV18 and TRBJ1-5; no definite D call. The CDR3 sequence is 16 residues long. With 3 bases removed from V and 9 bases from J, the gap between germline ends came to 21 bases. Germline-derived CDR1 and CDR2 are KGHSH and LQKENI. The CDR3 sequence is CASSPRTRGSFWPQHF. In DNA form, the CDR3 reads TGTGCCAGCTCACCCAGGACGAGAGGGAGTTTTTGGCCCCAGCATTTT.

In nucleotides, the CDR3 is TGTGCCAGCAGTTACTTTACCCGAGGGAGGGACACCGAGCAGTACTTC. This codes for CASSYFTRGRDTEQYF. The chain carries TRBV6-5 and TRBJ2-7; TRBD2 is a possible D gene (7 bases). Germline CDR1 MNHEY, CDR2 SVGAGI. V was cut by 1 base and J by 6 bases, with 19 bases left in between. This CDR3 spans 16 amino acids.

The chain is built from TRBV9 and TRBJ1-1; perhaps TRBD1 as D (5 bases). This CDR3 has 13 amino acids. Looked up from germline, CDR1 is SGDLS and CDR2 is YYNGEE. Trimming took 3 bases from V and 1 from J, leaving 7 bases between them. The CDR3 region has the DNA TGTGCCAGCAGCGACAGGTGGAACACTGAAGCTTTCTTT. This encodes CASSDRWNTEAFF.

The chain recombines TRBV7-8 with TRBJ2-5; 12 bases align to TRBD1. Germline CDR1 is SGHVS and CDR2 is FQNEAQ. The CDR3 loop spans 17 amino acids. The V and J ends lost 5 bases and 5 bases, in that order; junction bases with no gene match: 12. The CDR3 protein is CASSPSPGQGARETQYF. CDR3 sequence (DNA): TGTGCCAGCAGCCCGTCTCCGGGACAGGGGGCTCGGGAGACCCAGTACTTC.

The gene calls are TRBV6-5 and TRBJ1-1; D not certain. Trimming shortened V by 6 bases and J by 6 bases, and 17 bases separated the two germline ends. Germline loops: CDR1 MNHEY, CDR2 SVGAGI. The CDR3 loop spans 14 amino acids. The CDR3 sequence: CASSLSGGEAEAFF. CDR3 coding DNA: TGTGCCAGCAGCTTATCCGGTGGAGAAGCTGAAGCTTTCTTT.

The rearrangement uses TRBV6-1 and TRBJ2-1, with TRBD2 matching 11 bases. In germline, CDR1 is MNHNS, CDR2 SASEGT. V was pared by 0 bases and J by 9 bases, with 19 bases of the junction left unmatched. The CDR3 has 20 residues. The CDR3 reads CASSEAIAGGPGFLIGEQFF. In DNA, the CDR3 is TGTGCCAGCAGTGAAGCGATAGCGGGAGGGCCAGGGTTTCTCATTGGTGAGCAGTTCTTC.

The V gene is TRBV3-1 (or the pseudogene TRBV3-2), the J gene TRBJ2-2, with D unclear. There are 14 residues in the CDR3. Between the trimmed V and J ends, which lost 2 bases and 1 base, there was a span of 5 bases. The V gene's germline CDR1 is LGHDT and CDR2 YNNKEL (reference sequence). CDR3: CASSQLLNTGELFF. In DNA, the CDR3 is TGTGCCAGCAGCCAATTACTGAACACCGGGGAGCTGTTTTTT.

The chain carries TRBV4-1 and TRBJ2-5, with TRBD2 matching over 8 bases. Germline V CDR1 and CDR2: MGHRA, YSYEKL. The V segment lost 0 bases and the J segment 7 bases; nucleotides outside the gene matches: 7. This CDR3 has 15 residues. The CDR3 bases are TGCGCCAGCAGCCAAGACCGGACTAGCCTTGGGACCCAGTACTTC. It encodes CASSQDRTSLGTQYF.

J is TRBJ1-5 and V is TRBV6-5; D is uncertain. From germline, CDR1 is MNHEY and CDR2 SVGAGI. The length of the CDR3 is 13 residues. Trimming stripped 0 bases from V and 5 bases from J, with 5 bases between. The CDR3 spells CASSYSLDQPQHF. The CDR3 nucleotides are TGTGCCAGCAGTTACTCGTTAGATCAGCCCCAGCATTTT.

The V gene is TRBV11-2, the J gene TRBJ1-3; D unclear. In germline, CDR1 is SGHAT, CDR2 FQNNGV. Trimming removed 4 bases at V and 6 bases at J, with 13 bases between. CDR3 size: 14 residues. CDR3 coding DNA: TGTGCCAGCAGCTCCCTCCGGGAACAAAACACCATATATTTT. Protein product: CASSSLREQNTIYF.

In this sample, this clone turned up once. The V and J genes are TRBV5-1 and TRBJ2-1; the D gene is possibly TRBD2 (7 bases). V dropped 6 bases and J dropped 0 bases, with 13 bases sitting between them. The CDR3 is 15 residues long. Germline CDR1 SGHRS, CDR2 YFSETQ. CDR3 nucleotide sequence: TGCGCCAGCACCAAGGGGGGGAGCTCCTACAATGAGCAGTTCTTC. It translates to CASTKGGSSYNEQFF.

The chain couples TRBV30 to TRBJ1-4; 9 nucleotides match TRBD1. The CDR3 extends over 15 amino acids. Germline trimming cut 2 bases from V and 5 bases from J; bases unmatched to any gene: 6. CDR1 GTSNPN and CDR2 SVGIG come from the germline V gene (reference sequence). CDR3 DNA: TGTGCCTGGAGTACCGGACAGGGGTGGAATGAAAAACTGTTTTTT. It is translated as CAWSTGQGWNEKLFF.

This clone has just a few counts. This chain joins TRBV5-1 and TRBJ1-1; D possibly corresponds to TRBD1 (6 bases). This CDR3 is 14 amino acids long. Germline V gene sequence: CDR1 SGHRS, CDR2 YFSETQ. Trimming cost V 4 bases and J 1 base, with 11 bases left between them. The CDR3 reads CASSRGGRNTEAFF. The DNA of the CDR3 is TGCGCCAGCAGCCGGGGGGGCAGGAACACTGAAGCTTTCTTT.

In this sample, this clone turned up once. This sequence joins TRBV27 and TRBJ2-1, with 7 bases aligning to TRBD2. V gave up 0 bases and J gave up 6 bases; unmatched junction bases: 2. The CDR3 is 14 amino acids. Germline CDR1 MNHEY, CDR2 SMNVEV (reference sequence). In DNA form, the CDR3 reads TGTGCCAGCAGTTTATCGTGGACTAGCAATGAGCAGTTCTTC. It codes for CASSLSWTSNEQFF.

The rearrangement joins TRBV28 to TRBJ1-1; D possibly corresponds to TRBD1 (6 bases). Trimming shortened V by 7 bases and J by 5 bases, and 14 bases separated the two germline ends. The CDR3 extends over 13 amino acids. The V gene's germline CDR1 is MDHEN and CDR2 SYDVKM. The CDR3 loop reads CASIKRGGTEAFF. CDR3 sequence (DNA): TGTGCCAGCATCAAGAGGGGGGGGACTGAAGCTTTCTTT.

The rearrangement links TRBV14 to TRBJ1-2; tentative D call: TRBD1 (5 bases). Trimming left V 1 base short and J 4 bases short, with 7 bases between. CDR1 and CDR2 (germline): SGHDN, FVKESK. The CDR3 has 13 residues. CDR3 DNA sequence: TGTGCCAGCAGCCAAGTCCAGGGCTATGGCTACACCTTC. It encodes CASSQVQGYGYTF.

In its sample, this clone was seen once. The CDR3 region is CAWSGGTGFTGELFF. CDR3 bases: TGTGCCTGGAGTGGTGGGACAGGGTTCACCGGGGAGCTGTTTTTT. The chain couples TRBV30 to TRBJ2-2, with 9 nucleotides matching TRBD1. The CDR3 runs to 15 residues. The J segment lost 4 bases and the V segment lost 1 base, leaving 4 bases of the junction unmatched. Per the germline V gene, CDR1 is GTSNPN and CDR2 is SVGIG (reference sequence).

V gene TRBV28 combines with J gene TRBJ2-7; 12 bases agree with TRBD2. The germline gives CDR1 MDHEN, CDR2 SYDVKM. CDR3 length equals 18 residues. V shed 2 bases, J shed 1 base, and the junction held 9 bases outside the gene matches. CDR3 bases: TGTGCCAGCAGTTTACTAGCGGGGGGGCCGGGATTATCCTACGAGCAGTACTTC. It is translated as CASSLLAGGPGLSYEQYF.

The chain couples TRBV2 to TRBJ2-7; D gene unclear. Germline V gives CDR1 SNHLY, CDR2 FYNNEI. CDR3 length: 14 amino acids. Trimming cost V 3 bases and J 2 bases, with 11 bases left between them. CDR3: CASSDQSQAYEQYF. Here the CDR3 DNA reads TGTGCCAGCAGTGACCAAAGCCAGGCCTACGAGCAGTACTTC. Based on the CDR3 plus reference TRBV2 and TRBJ2-7, the full variable domain is EPEVTQTPSHQVTQMGQEVILRCVPISNHLYFYWYRQILGQKVEFLVSFYNNEISEKSEIFDDQFSVERPDGSNFTLKIRSTKLEDSAMYFCASSDQSQAYEQYFGPGTRLTVT.

The V call is TRBV7-8, the J call TRBJ2-2; D is ambiguous. Per germline, CDR1 SGHVS and CDR2 FQNEAQ. V lost 3 bases, J lost 2 bases, and 7 bases lay in between. The CDR3 runs 14 residues. CDR3: CASSLSENTGELFF. CDR3 nucleotides: TGTGCCAGCAGCTTGTCAGAAAACACCGGGGAGCTGTTTTTT. The full variable domain, with the rest looked up from reference TRBV7-8 and TRBJ2-2, is GAGVSQSPRYKVAKRGQDVALRCDPISGHVSLFWYQQALGQGPEFLTYFQNEAQLDKSGLPSDRFFAERPEGSVSTLKIQRTQQEDSAVYLCASSLSENTGELFFGEGSRLTVL.

The chain joins TRBV6-2 or TRBV6-3 to TRBJ1-2; 7 bases line up with TRBD1. CDR3 size: 14 residues. Trimming removed 2 bases from V and 7 bases from J; junction bases left unmatched: 7. Germline V gene data show CDR1 as MNHEY and CDR2 as SVGEGT. In DNA form, the CDR3 reads TGTGCCAGCAGTTACGACAGGGTCTTTATTGGCTACACCTTC. Encoded protein: CASSYDRVFIGYTF.

This chain connects TRBV28 to TRBJ1-1; unclear D gene. Trimming removed 2 bases from V and 5 bases from J, with 9 bases in between. The CDR3 length is 13 residues. Per the germline V gene, CDR1 is MDHEN and CDR2 is SYDVKM. CDR3 protein: CASSLSVETEAFF. In DNA, the CDR3 is TGTGCCAGCAGTTTAAGTGTCGAGACTGAAGCTTTCTTT.

The CDR3 reads CASSQDSGRNTGELFF. CDR3 in DNA: TGCGCCAGCAGCCAAGATTCCGGGAGAAACACCGGGGAGCTGTTTTTT. The chain couples TRBV4-1 to TRBJ2-2, with D possibly matching TRBD2 (6 bases). The V end lost 0 bases, the J end lost 2 bases, and 10 bases lay between the germline ends. This CDR3 contains 16 residues. CDR1 and CDR2 from the germline V gene are MGHRA and YSYEKL.

The gene calls are TRBV6-5 and TRBJ1-1; 7 nucleotides line up with TRBD1. CDR3 length equals 15 residues. Germline CDR1 is MNHEY and CDR2 is SVGAGI. V shed 6 bases, J shed 5 bases, and the junction held 12 bases outside the gene matches. CDR3 residues: CASRRDIGQATEAFF. The CDR3, as DNA: TGTGCCAGCAGGCGGGATATCGGACAGGCAACTGAAGCTTTCTTT.

This clone was seen only once. The chain employs TRBV9 and TRBJ2-1; tentative D call: TRBD1 (6 bases). Trimming took 0 bases from V and 5 from J, leaving 12 bases between them. Looked up from germline, CDR1 is SGDLS and CDR2 is YYNGEE. The CDR3 contains 15 residues. The CDR3 protein is CASSVGQVSHNEQFF. CDR3 coding DNA: TGTGCCAGCAGCGTAGGACAGGTGTCACACAATGAGCAGTTCTTC.

This chain uses TRBV4-2 with TRBJ1-3, with TRBD1 as a possible D gene (5 bases). Germline V lookup: CDR1 LGHNA, CDR2 YNFKEQ. Trimming took off 3 bases at V and 0 bases at J, with 12 bases between the two ends. The length of the CDR3 is 16 residues. CDR3 bases: TGTGCCAGCAGCCATCTAGGACAAAGCTCTGGAAACACCATATATTTT. Translation: CASSHLGQSSGNTIYF.

The rearrangement joins TRBV7-9 to TRBJ1-1; D is possibly TRBD1 (5 bases). V lost 2 bases and J lost 5, with 27 bases in between. Germline assignment: CDR1 SEHNR and CDR2 FQNEAQ (reference sequence). CDR3 size: 19 residues. CDR3 sequence: CASSLIPNRGPQDNTEAFF. The CDR3 coding sequence is TGTGCCAGCAGCTTAATACCAAATAGGGGCCCTCAAGATAATACTGAAGCTTTCTTT.

V gene TRBV4-3 combines with J gene TRBJ2-1; tentatively, D is TRBD2 (6 bases). CDR1 LGHNA and CDR2 YSLEER come from the germline V gene. The CDR3 length is 16 residues. V lost 4 bases, J lost 7 bases, and 20 bases lay in between. The CDR3 protein is CASSPEPRDFRNEQFF. For the CDR3, the DNA is TGCGCCAGCAGCCCAGAACCCCGGGACTTCCGTAATGAGCAGTTCTTC.

This sequence joins TRBV28 and TRBJ1-4; D possibly corresponds to TRBD1 (5 bases). Germline CDR1 and CDR2: MDHEN and SYDVKM. The CDR3 runs 16 residues. V was cut by 1 base and J by 7 bases, with 16 bases left in between. The chain's CDR3 is CASSLSPRGGGEKLFF. The CDR3 DNA reads as TGTGCCAGCAGTTTATCACCACGGGGGGGTGGTGAAAAACTGTTTTTT.

The chain couples TRBV19 to TRBJ2-7, with D possibly matching TRBD2 (5 bases). Trimming pared 6 bases from V and 2 bases from J, leaving 11 bases between. The CDR3 runs 13 residues. Germline loops: CDR1 LNHDA, CDR2 SQIVND (reference sequence). The CDR3 DNA follows: TGTGCCAGTAGAGCCAGCGGTACCTACGAGCAGTACTTC. The encoded protein is CASRASGTYEQYF.

The chain links TRBV6-1 to TRBJ1-5, with a possible D match to TRBD1 (5 bases). V shed 2 bases and J shed 4 bases, with 12 bases lying between them. This CDR3 is built from 15 residues. Germline V gene data show CDR1 as MNHNS and CDR2 as SASEGT. The CDR3 sequence is CASSEIWGVNQPQHF. In DNA, the CDR3 is TGTGCCAGCAGTGAAATCTGGGGGGTAAATCAGCCCCAGCATTTT.